The clone carrying this TCR beta chain occurred a few times. J lost 6 bases, V lost 6 bases, and 8 bases had no gene match. CDR1 and CDR2 (germline): MNHEY, SVGAGI. The CDR3 has 14 residues. This sample stems from a study of T cell responses to AZD1222 COVID-19 vaccine. TCRdb's copy holds only in-frame clones and misses some; the assay was immunoSEQ multiplex PCR. In the table there are 90,000 to 150,000 clones, roughly 90% of which are singletons. The TCR sequence derives from an adult in good health. Sequences were derived from peripheral blood, sampled on day 0 of AZD1222 vaccination. The chain links TRBV6-5 to TRBJ1-1; 9 bases align to TRBD1. DNA for the CDR3: TGTGCCAGCAGCCTACCGGACAGGGGCCCTGAAGCTTTCTTT. Translated, it gives CASSLPDRGPEAFF.